This T cell receptor (beta chain) originates from a study of blood T cells in healthy people across ages. Sample-barcoded 5' priming and a J-beta primer mix drove a second PCR of roughly 7 to 11 cycles. TCRdb ran MiXCR on the 5' RACE reads and lists one entry per CDR3 protein. The sample lists around 1,000,000 distinct CDR3 sequences, around 25% seen once, with 0.65% to 0.75% in the top ten. The CDR3 consists of 15 residues. Trimming took 5 bases from V and 5 from J, leaving 17 bases between them. Looked up from germline, CDR1 is SEHNR and CDR2 is FQNEAQ (reference sequence). Another study also made use of these data, one on T cells of mothers and their children.

What was sequenced was blood. This receptor was taken from a girl aged 2 to 9 in good health. The chain combines TRBV7-9 with TRBJ2-3; D not certain. The DNA for the CDR3 is TGTGCCAGCAGCCCGTTTCCCAGGTCGGGAGATACGCAGTATTTT. This gives the protein CASSPFPRSGDTQYF.